This entry lists 7 T cell receptor beta chains sequenced from one sample in a study of technical replicates of blood from several donors. The protocol was immunoSEQ multiplex PCR, while the TCRdb copy is restricted to in-frame clones and leaves out a portion. The table has roughly 51,000 clones, over 85% seen once. Sequenced input: PBMCs. Source of these receptors: a human donor in good health. Some clones in this sample may be carry-over from other donors' samples.

The chain has TRBV5-4 and TRBJ2-3, with 12 bases identical to TRBD2. The CDR3 has 17 amino acids. The V gene's germline CDR1 is SGHNT and CDR2 YYREEE (reference sequence). V was clipped by 0 bases and J by 6 bases; unmatched bases: 8. CDR3 nucleotide sequence: TGTGCCAGCAGCTTGGAATGGACTAGCGGGATGTACGATACGCAGTATTTT. Translated: CASSLEWTSGMYDTQYF.

This chain uses TRBV10-3 with TRBJ1-4; 11 bases are a match to TRBD1. The V and J ends lost 2 bases and 7 bases, in that order; junction bases with no gene match: 0. The CDR3 is 14 amino acids. Germline V lookup: CDR1 ENHRY, CDR2 SYGVKD. This CDR3 is CAISEGTGGEKLFF. CDR3 bases: TGTGCCATCAGTGAGGGGACAGGGGGTGAAAAACTGTTTTTT.

The V call is TRBV6-1, the J call TRBJ1-5; tentatively, D is TRBD1 (6 bases). Germline CDR1 is MNHNS and CDR2 is SASEGT. The length of the CDR3 is 15 residues. The V end lost 3 bases, the J end lost 4 bases, and 13 bases lay between the germline ends. CDR3 sequence (DNA): TGTGCCAGCAGTGATTGGACAGAAATGAATCAGCCCCAGCATTTT. This encodes CASSDWTEMNQPQHF.

The gene calls are TRBV7-9 and TRBJ2-1; 10 bases map to TRBD2. CDR3 length equals 17 residues. The J segment lost 2 bases and the V segment lost 3 bases, leaving 7 bases of the junction unmatched. CDR1 and CDR2 (germline): SEHNR, FQNEAQ (reference sequence). CDR3 coding DNA: TGTGCCAGCAGCTTTCTCCCTAGCGGGGGAACCTACAATGAGCAGTTCTTC. Encoded protein: CASSFLPSGGTYNEQFF.

The chain couples TRBV11-1 to TRBJ2-7; no clear D. The germline CDR1 and CDR2 sequences are SGHAT and FQDESV (reference sequence). The CDR3 has 9 amino acids. CDR3 coding DNA: TGTGCCAGCAGCCTCCAACCGGGTGTC. Its translation: CASSLQPGV.

CDR3 in amino acids: CASSTTGDPNYEQYF. The DNA for the CDR3 is TGTGCCAGCAGTACCACAGGGGACCCAAACTACGAGCAGTACTTC. The chain has TRBV6-1 and TRBJ2-7; TRBD1 aligns across 7 bases. The CDR3 has 15 amino acids. Germline V gene lookup returns CDR1 MNHNS and CDR2 SASEGT. V lost 5 bases to trimming and J lost 3 bases; unmatched junction nucleotides: 10.

The chain carries TRBV21-1 and TRBJ1-2; the tabulated D call, TRBD1, remains unverified against the DNA. TRBV21-1 is labeled a pseudogene. This CDR3 contains 15 residues. The CDR3 nucleotides read TGTGCCAGCAGCAAAGCAACAGGGGGCGACTATGGCTACACCTTC. Amino acids: CASSKATGGDYGYTF.